The clone carrying this TCR beta chain was seen once. In the authors' methods: Amplifying reference gene primers gave estimates of nucleated cell counts. Generated by immunoSEQ multiplex PCR, the TCRdb table keeps only in-frame clones and is missing some. For V, J and clone size, that table is used; D and trimming come from the DNA. The table includes tens of thousands of clones, about 82% detected once. This sample was taken from a study of blood T cell repertoires in COVID-19. V dropped 6 bases and J dropped 6; count of bases not matched to a gene: 9. Germline V gene sequence: CDR1 MNHEY, CDR2 SMNVEV (reference sequence). The CDR3 sequence is 15 residues long.

The chain uses TRBV27 and TRBJ2-1; 9 bases match TRBD1. The source of this sequence is a woman older than 75 in a cohort sampled during active or convalescent COVID-19. Sample: peripheral blood. The CDR3 spells CASRLGQGKFNEQFF. The CDR3, as DNA: TGTGCCAGCAGACTGGGACAGGGAAAATTCAATGAGCAGTTCTTC.